The rows below give T cell receptor beta chains drawn from one sample of a study of cytomegalovirus exposure and HLA in healthy donors. Repertoires were generated with immunoSEQ multiplex PCR, while TCRdb's copy carries only in-frame clones and drops some. The data contain about 190,000 clones, about 77% of them seen just once; the ten biggest clones take up approximately 5%. The sample consisted of PBMCs. The receptors derive from a man aged 30 to 45 in good health and CMV-seropositive. Each CDR3 is given with its conserved first and last residue. A D gene is named only where the DNA matches it firmly. Expanded clones get a size class; other rows say once, few or many, or leave the size out.

J gene,V gene,clone size,D gene,CDR3 DNA,CDR3 protein
TRBJ1-4,TRBV6-1,-,TRBD1,TGTGCCAGCAGAAGGGGGCGCGAGGGTGAAAAACTGTTTTTT,CASRRGREGEKLFF
TRBJ1-1,TRBV29-1,-,-,TGCAGCGTTGTTGGACAGCAAGGGGGGGGCACTGAAGCTTTCTTT,CSVVGQQGGGTEAFF
TRBJ1-1,TRBV4-3,few,TRBD1,TGCGCCAGCAGCCAAGATGGGGACAGACCTTATGACACTGAAGCTTTCTTT,CASSQDGDRPYDTEAFF
TRBJ2-7,TRBV5-6,-,TRBD2,TGTGCCAGCAGCTTGCTCGCTAGCGGGAGCTACGAGCAGTACTTC,CASSLLASGSYEQYF
TRBJ2-3,TRBV10-3,-,TRBD2,TGTGCCATCCTCCGGGAGGTTGCGGATACGCAGTATTTT,CAILREVADTQYF
TRBJ2-7,TRBV2,-,TRBD2,TGTGCCAGCAGCTCCGGACTAGCGGGGGACTACGAGCAGTACTTC,CASSSGLAGDYEQYF
TRBJ1-3,TRBV18,-,-,TGTGCCAGCTCACCTAAGGCGGAATCTGGAAACACCATATATTTT,CASSPKAESGNTIYF
TRBJ2-5,TRBV7-8,-,TRBD2,TGTGCCAGCAGCTTTGGGGGACTAGCAGAGACCCAGTACTTC,CASSFGGLAETQYF
TRBJ1-2,TRBV7-8,-,-,TGTGCCAGCAGCTTAGACAGGGATTATGGCTACACCTTC,CASSLDRDYGYTF
TRBJ2-2,TRBV7-9,-,-,TGTGCCAGCAGCTTATGGGGCAGGGACACCGGGGAGCTGTTTTTT,CASSLWGRDTGELFF
TRBJ2-4,TRBV28,-,TRBD2,TGTGCCAGCAGTCCCCGGGCCCAGGGAGCGGGAGGCTACAAAAACATTCAGTACTTC,CASSPRAQGAGGYKNIQYF
TRBJ2-3,TRBV19,-,TRBD1,TGTGCCAGTAGTAACCGACAGGGGAGAGCAGATACGCAGTATTTT,CASSNRQGRADTQYF
TRBJ2-2,TRBV19,few,-,TGTGCCAGTATCACCTGGGGGGGCGACACCGGGGAGCTGTTTTTT,CASITWGGDTGELFF
TRBJ2-3,TRBV7-9,-,TRBD2,TGTGCCAGCAGCAGCTATAGCGGGAGAGGCGCAGATACGCAGTATTTT,CASSSYSGRGADTQYF
TRBJ2-7,TRBV6-5,-,-,TGTGCCAGCAGTTACACCGCGACAGGCTCCTACGAGCAGTACTTC,CASSYTATGSYEQYF
TRBJ2-7,TRBV7-2,once,TRBD2,TGTGCCAGCAGCAAGCGGGGGACCTCCTACGAGCAGTACTTC,CASSKRGTSYEQYF
TRBJ1-1,TRBV5-6,few,-,TGTGCCAGCAGCCCTGGGAGGGAACGAACTAACACTGAAGCTTTCTTT,CASSPGRERTNTEAFF
TRBJ2-5,TRBV5-6,-,TRBD1,TGTGCCAGCAGCTTGGAACCCTGGACAGGGCGACAAGAGACCCAGTACTTC,CASSLEPWTGRQETQYF
TRBJ2-7,TRBV28,once,TRBD2,TGTGCCAGCAGTCAACCCCGACTAGCGGGCGGAGAGCAGTACTTC,CASSQPRLAGGEQYF
TRBJ2-5,TRBV19,-,-,TGTGCCAGTAGTATGGACAGCCAAGAGACCCAGTACTTC,CASSMDSQETQYF
TRBJ2-2,TRBV4-3,few,-,TGCGCCAGCACCCCGGGAGCCGGGGAGCTGTTTTTT,CASTPGAGELFF
TRBJ1-4,TRBV15,-,-,TGTGCCACCAGCAGAGAACCGGGGAGGGTTGAAAAACTGTTTTTT,CATSREPGRVEKLFF
TRBJ2-7,TRBV10-2,-,TRBD2,TGCGCCAGCAGCGAAGGACTAGCGGGCCCCTACGAGCAGTACTTC,CASSEGLAGPYEQYF
TRBJ2-2,TRBV2,few,TRBD2,TGTGCCAGCAGTGGGACGGCGGGGGGTCTCGGCACCGGGGAGCTGTTTTTT,CASSGTAGGLGTGELFF
TRBJ2-2,TRBV27,-,-,TGTGCCAGCAGTTTATCGAGCACCGGGGAGCTGTTTTTT,CASSLSSTGELFF
TRBJ1-6,TRBV7-9,-,TRBD1,TGTGCCAGCACAGGGACAGGGCGGGAACCCCTCCACTTT,CASTGTGREPLHF
TRBJ2-3,TRBV11-3,-,TRBD2,TGTGCCAGCAGCACGGGACTAGCGGGGGCGACAGATACGCAGTATTTT,CASSTGLAGATDTQYF
TRBJ2-7,TRBV7-9,-,-,TGTGCCAGCAGCTTCCCGGGCGAGCAGTACTTC,CASSFPGEQYF
TRBJ2-3,TRBV6-6,-,TRBD2,TGTGCCAGCAGTTACGCGGGAGGGCCGGATACGCAGTATTTT,CASSYAGGPDTQYF
TRBJ1-1,TRBV12-5,-,-,TGTGCTAGTGGTCCCTCCGGGACAACGAACACTGAAGCTTTCTTT,CASGPSGTTNTEAFF
TRBJ2-7,TRBV28,-,TRBD1,TGTGCCAGCAGTTTAGGTGGACAGGGGAACGAGCAGTACTTC,CASSLGGQGNEQYF
TRBJ2-7,TRBV15,few,TRBD2,TGTGCCACCAGCATGGGGGGGGGCGAGCAGTACTTC,CATSMGGGEQYF
TRBJ2-7,TRBV11-2,-,-,TGTGCCAGCAGCTTAGCCGGGAGAAGGAACTACGAGCAGTACTTC,CASSLAGRRNYEQYF
TRBJ2-7,TRBV6-5,-,TRBD1,TGTGCCAGCAGTTACGGGACAGGGGCGGTCGAGGAGCAGTACTTC,CASSYGTGAVEEQYF
TRBJ2-7,TRBV6-1,once,-,TGTGCCAGCAGTGAGAGGGCCGACGGAGGGGAGCAGTACTTC,CASSERADGGEQYF
TRBJ1-2,TRBV6-5,-,-,TGTGCCACTACCCTCCCCTGGCAGGGGACAGGCTACACCTTC,CATTLPWQGTGYTF
TRBJ2-6,TRBV6-4,-,-,TGTGCCAGCGGGAGAAGGGCCAACGTCCTGACTTTC,CASGRRANVLTF
TRBJ1-2,TRBV29-1,-,-,TGCAGCGTCCGGGTCGGTCCATATGGCTACACCTTC,CSVRVGPYGYTF
TRBJ2-1,TRBV4-2,-,TRBD2,TGTGCCAGCAGCCAAGAATTTGCGGGGGGGCCATTTGAGCAGTTCTTC,CASSQEFAGGPFEQFF
TRBJ2-7,TRBV28,-,-,TGTGCCAGCAGCGCGGACTACGAGCAGTACTTC,CASSADYEQYF
TRBJ2-7,TRBV15,-,TRBD2,TGTGCCACCAGCCCTAGCGGGGGGCTAGAGTTTACCTACGAGCAGTACTTC,CATSPSGGLEFTYEQYF
TRBJ2-7,TRBV2,-,TRBD2,TGTGCCAGCACCCTCCGCGGGGGTCGTCCCTACGAGCAGTACTTC,CASTLRGGRPYEQYF
TRBJ1-3,TRBV7-8,few,TRBD1,TGTGCCAGCAGCCCTCTTACGGGTACAGGGGGTTATGGAAACACCATATATTTT,CASSPLTGTGGYGNTIYF
TRBJ2-7,TRBV15,-,TRBD2,TGTGCCACCAGCATGGGGGGGGGCGAGCAGTACTTC,CATSMGGGEQYF
TRBJ2-7,TRBV6-1,few,-,TGTGCCAGCAGTGAATACGGAGGGCCCTACGAGCAGTACTTC,CASSEYGGPYEQYF
TRBJ1-3,TRBV28,few,-,TGTGCCAGCAAGGGGGAAAACACCATATATTTT,CASKGENTIYF
TRBJ1-1,TRBV2,-,-,TGTGCCAGCAGTGTTCAGGCAATGAACACTGAAGCTTTCTTT,CASSVQAMNTEAFF
TRBJ1-1,TRBV19,-,TRBD1,TGTGCCAGTATTGACAGGGGGCGTGGGAGGACTGAAGCTTTCTTT,CASIDRGRGRTEAFF
TRBJ2-1,TRBV7-2,-,-,TGTGCCAGCAGCCTCCCCGGGACTCTATACAATGAGCAGTTCTTC,CASSLPGTLYNEQFF
TRBJ2-1,TRBV7-8,few,TRBD2,TGTGCCAGCAGCTTCGGGGGGTCCTACAATGAGCAGTTCTTC,CASSFGGSYNEQFF
TRBJ2-7,TRBV7-8,few,-,TGTGCCAGCACCCGAGAGGGCGGGGGCCGCTCCTACGAGCAGTACTTC,CASTREGGGRSYEQYF
TRBJ1-1,TRBV11-2,-,TRBD1,TGCGCCAGCAGCCAACAAGACAGGGGGAACACTGAAGCTTTCTTT,CASSQQDRGNTEAFF
TRBJ1-4,TRBV28,-,-,TGTGCCAGCAGGGGGGAGGCAGCAACTAATGAAAAACTGTTTTTT,CASRGEAATNEKLFF
TRBJ2-7,TRBV7-6,-,-,TGTGCCAGCAGCTTAGGGGGCGGGACGGATGTGCCCTACGAGCAGTACTTC,CASSLGGGTDVPYEQYF
TRBJ1-1,TRBV18,few,TRBD1,TGTGCCAGCTCACCACCGGGACAGGCCGAAGAAGCTTTCTTT,CASSPPGQAEEAFF
TRBJ2-1,TRBV29-1,once,-,TGCAGCGTTGAAGAAGGCGGGTACGATGAGCAGTTCTTC,CSVEEGGYDEQFF